The 18 T cell receptor beta chains given below trace back to one sample, sequenced in a study of blood T cells in healthy people across ages. For the second PCR, which ran for roughly 7 to 11 cycles, a sample-barcoded 5' primer and a J-beta primer mix were used. TCRdb re-called the 5' RACE reads with MiXCR, one entry per CDR3 protein. The data show hundreds of thousands of distinct CDR3 sequences, roughly 26% seen once. The sample was blood. The receptors stem from a woman in her 70s in good health.

This clonotype was seen a few times. The chain joins TRBV5-1 to TRBJ2-7; D unresolved. V lost 0 bases, J lost 2 bases, and 9 bases lay in between. Germline CDR1 and CDR2: SGHRS and YFSETQ. CDR3 size: 14 residues. CDR3: CASSLVVQPYEQYF. Written as DNA, the CDR3 is TGCGCCAGCAGCTTGGTGGTACAGCCCTACGAGCAGTACTTC.

The genes are TRBV7-2 and TRBJ1-6, with D maybe TRBD1 (6 bases). The germline CDR1 and CDR2 sequences are SGHTA and FQGNSA. Trimming took 2 bases from V and 7 from J, leaving 9 bases between them. This CDR3 has 14 amino acids. CDR3 sequence reads: CASSLTGMNSPLHF. CDR3 in DNA: TGTGCCAGCAGCTTAACAGGGATGAATTCACCCCTCCACTTT.

The V and J genes are TRBV3-1 and TRBJ1-2; no definite D call. The V gene's germline CDR1 is LGHDT and CDR2 YNNKEL (reference sequence). V lost 4 bases to trimming and J lost 3 bases, with 15 bases between them. The CDR3 runs 15 residues. In nucleotides, the CDR3 is TGTGCCAGCAGCCCGATCGGTTTGGGCCACTATGGCTACACCTTC. Translated: CASSPIGLGHYGYTF.

The chain has TRBV4-3 and TRBJ2-1; 9 nucleotides agree with TRBD2. Germline loops: CDR1 LGHNA, CDR2 YSLEER. V lost 1 base to trimming and J lost 9 bases; unmatched junction nucleotides: 4. The CDR3 contains 14 residues. CDR3 coding DNA: TGCGCCAGCAGCCAAGGTCTAGCGGGGTTTGAGCAGTTCTTC. Protein product: CASSQGLAGFEQFF.

The chain recombines TRBV4-1 with TRBJ2-3, with TRBD2 identical over 8 bases. With 0 bases clipped from V and 0 bases from J, the junction kept 2 bases outside the gene matches. The CDR3 has 16 amino acids. Germline CDR1 and CDR2: MGHRA and YSYEKL. DNA for the CDR3: TGCGCCAGCAGCCAAGAGGTAGCGGGGAGCACAGATACGCAGTATTTT. Protein: CASSQEVAGSTDTQYF.

V is TRBV3-1 and J is TRBJ1-4, with D maybe TRBD1 (5 bases). V shed 0 bases and J shed 11 bases, with 10 bases lying between them. The CDR3 runs 13 residues. Germline CDR1 and CDR2: LGHDT and YNNKEL (reference sequence). CDR3 DNA: TGTGCCAGCAGCCAAGATCGGAAGGGGAAACTGTTTTTT. The encoded protein is CASSQDRKGKLFF.

This clonotype was seen more than once but under ten times. This chain uses TRBV3-1 with TRBJ2-7; 7 nucleotides line up with TRBD2. The CDR3 has 14 amino acids. Germline trimming cut 0 bases from V and 3 bases from J; bases unmatched to any gene: 2. Germline V lookup: CDR1 LGHDT, CDR2 YNNKEL (reference sequence). The CDR3 sequence: CASSQDGGSYEQYF. CDR3 bases: TGTGCCAGCAGCCAAGACGGCGGGAGCTACGAGCAGTACTTC.

The chain couples TRBV29-1 to TRBJ1-1, with 8 bases lining up with TRBD1. This CDR3 contains 14 residues. V trimming: 7 bases; J trimming: 3 bases; junction bases outside the gene matches: 10. The germline V gene has CDR1 SQVTM and CDR2 ANQGSEA. CDR3 in DNA: TGCAGCGGTGGGACAGGCGGGGTGGACACTGAAGCTTTCTTT. It specifies CSGGTGGVDTEAFF.

This chain uses TRBV5-1 with TRBJ1-2; a possible D gene is TRBD1 (6 bases). Germline V gives CDR1 SGHRS, CDR2 YFSETQ. V gave up 1 base and J gave up 10 bases, with 11 bases separating them. The CDR3 is 12 residues long. DNA of the CDR3: TGCGCCAGCAGCTTGCAGGGGAGCGCCTACACCTTC. Amino acids: CASSLQGSAYTF.

This clonotype was detected a few times. CDR3 residues: CASSPSFVALGYNEQFF. The DNA of the CDR3 is TGTGCCAGCAGTCCGTCATTCGTGGCTCTGGGATACAATGAGCAGTTCTTC. The rearrangement uses TRBV27 and TRBJ2-1; D not certain. Germline values: CDR1 MNHEY, CDR2 SMNVEV (reference sequence). There are 17 residues in the CDR3. The ends were cut back, 5 bases at V and 4 bases at J, with 21 bases in the middle.

This sequence joins TRBV29-1 and TRBJ2-3; tentative D call: TRBD2 (5 bases). The CDR3 loop spans 14 amino acids. The ends were cut back, 7 bases at V and 0 bases at J, with 14 bases in the middle. Germline V gene sequence: CDR1 SQVTM, CDR2 ANQGSEA. This CDR3 reads CSAEERLSTDTQYF. CDR3 in DNA: TGCAGCGCAGAGGAGCGGTTGAGCACAGATACGCAGTATTTT.

The rearrangement joins TRBV6-5 to TRBJ1-1; TRBD1 agrees at 7 bases. The CDR3 runs 15 residues. Germline V CDR1 and CDR2: MNHEY, SVGAGI. The trim removed 6 bases at V and 0 bases at J, leaving 7 bases unmatched. Written as DNA, the CDR3 is TGTGCCAGCAGGGGGACAGCCAGCATGAACACTGAAGCTTTCTTT. Translation gives CASRGTASMNTEAFF.

This clonotype showed up just a few times. The chain links TRBV12-3 or TRBV12-4 to TRBJ2-1, with 9 nucleotides matching TRBD2. This CDR3 is built from 15 residues. The junction had 6 bases not matched to a gene; V was cut back by 2 bases and J by 7 bases. For the CDR3, the DNA is TGTGCCAGCAGTTTAAGTAGCGGGAGTGTGAATGAGCAGTTCTTC. Protein: CASSLSSGSVNEQFF.

This clonotype has only a few counts. The V call is TRBV29-1, the J call TRBJ2-5; TRBD2 matches 7 bases. The CDR3 contains 15 residues. V dropped 0 bases and J dropped 4; count of bases not matched to a gene: 8. Germline lookup yields CDR1 SQVTM and CDR2 ANQGSEA. CDR3 protein: CSVEDSWLAGETQYF. CDR3 in DNA: TGCAGCGTTGAAGATAGTTGGTTAGCGGGAGAGACCCAGTACTTC.

A few counts support this clonotype. This chain links TRBV29-1 with TRBJ1-5, with D possibly TRBD1 on 6 matching bases. Trimming stripped 6 bases from V and 0 bases from J, with 18 bases between. The CDR3 has 16 amino acids. Per germline, CDR1 SQVTM and CDR2 ANQGSEA. CDR3 in amino acids: CSVIIPRTASNQPQHF. CDR3 coding DNA: TGCAGCGTCATAATTCCCCGGACAGCTAGCAATCAGCCCCAGCATTTT.

This clonotype was counted many times. V usage is TRBV7-2 and J usage is TRBJ2-5; 8 bases map to TRBD1. V was clipped by 7 bases and J by 3 bases; unmatched bases: 4. The length of the CDR3 is 13 residues. CDR1 SGHTA and CDR2 FQGNSA come from the germline V gene. Written as DNA, the CDR3 is TGTGCCAGCACCAGGACAGGGAAAGAGACCCAGTACTTC. Protein product: CASTRTGKETQYF.

V gene TRBV5-1 combines with J gene TRBJ2-6; D gene ambiguous. This CDR3 has 15 amino acids. In germline, CDR1 is SGHRS, CDR2 YFSETQ. V shed 1 base and J shed 4 bases, with 9 bases lying between them. CDR3 protein: CASSLTLSGANVLTF. CDR3 nucleotides: TGCGCCAGCAGCTTGACCCTTTCAGGGGCCAACGTCCTGACTTTC. The full variable domain, with the rest looked up from reference TRBV5-1 and TRBJ2-6, is KAGVTQTPRYLIKTRGQQVTLSCSPISGHRSVSWYQQTPGQGLQFLFEYFSETQRNKGNFPGRFSGRQFSNSRSEMNVSTLELGDSALYLCASSLTLSGANVLTFGAGSRLTVL.

This clonotype turned up a few times. V and J are TRBV6-6 and TRBJ2-3; 8 bases match TRBD2. V lost 6 bases to trimming and J lost 2 bases; unmatched junction nucleotides: 7. Germline V gives CDR1 MNHNY, CDR2 SVGAGI (reference sequence). The CDR3 is 15 amino acids. CDR3 protein: CASRAGTRPTDTQYF. Here the CDR3 DNA reads TGTGCCAGCAGGGCCGGGACTAGACCCACAGATACGCAGTATTTT.